A single sample is the source of the 27 T cell receptor beta chains below, sequenced in a study of shared clonotypes between healthy human individuals. Generated by immunoSEQ multiplex PCR, the TCRdb table keeps only in-frame clones and is missing some. The table includes approximately 500,000 clones, around 73% detected once. The source material was PBMCs. These receptors all stem from a woman aged 40 to 50 in good health. Some clones in this sample may be carry-over from other donors' samples.

This clone came up a few times. In DNA form, the CDR3 reads TGCGCCAGCAGATTACTACCGGCGCCCACCGGGGAGCTGTTTTTT. As protein: CASRLLPAPTGELFF. The genes are TRBV5-1 and TRBJ2-2; no reliable D call. CDR1 and CDR2 (germline): SGHRS, YFSETQ. V lost 5 bases, J lost 4 bases, and 15 bases lay in between. There are 15 residues in the CDR3.

The V call is TRBV30, the J call TRBJ1-1; D gene unclear. The length of the CDR3 is 13 residues. The germline V gene has CDR1 GTSNPN and CDR2 SVGIG (reference sequence). V was pared by 0 bases and J by 4 bases, with 9 bases between. The CDR3, as DNA: TGTGCCTGGAGTGTGGCGGGCGTCACTGAAGCTTTCTTT. The encoded protein is CAWSVAGVTEAFF.

V and J are TRBV6-1 and TRBJ1-1; perhaps TRBD1 as D (5 bases). Trimming took 9 bases from V and 0 from J, leaving 11 bases between them. CDR1 MNHNS and CDR2 SASEGT come from the germline V gene. This CDR3 spans 13 amino acids. The CDR3 spells CASTQVLNTEAFF. CDR3 in DNA: TGTGCCAGTACACAGGTATTGAACACTGAAGCTTTCTTT.

J is TRBJ2-1 and V is TRBV28; the D call may be TRBD1 or TRBD2 (6 bases each). CDR3 length equals 13 residues. The germline V gene encodes CDR1 MDHEN and CDR2 SYDVKM. V shed 6 bases and J shed 4 bases, with 10 bases lying between them. The CDR3 loop is CASSRGGYNEQFF. CDR3 nucleotide sequence: TGTGCCAGCAGCCGAGGGGGGTACAATGAGCAGTTCTTC.

This chain links TRBV4-3 with TRBJ2-1; TRBD1 matches at 9 bases. Germline V CDR1 and CDR2: LGHNA, YSLEER. V lost 2 bases and J lost 4; bases outside the gene matches: 9. CDR3 length equals 17 residues. CDR3 amino acids: CASSQRLGTGIYNEQFF. DNA for the CDR3: TGCGCCAGCAGCCAACGACTCGGGACAGGGATTTACAATGAGCAGTTCTTC.

The V gene is TRBV11-3, the J gene TRBJ2-7, with 12 bases matching TRBD2. CDR3 length: 15 residues. Germline trimming cut 5 bases from V and 9 bases from J; bases unmatched to any gene: 11. Germline V gives CDR1 SGHNT, CDR2 YENEEA. CDR3 coding DNA: TGTGCCAGCAGCCCACTAGCGGGGGGATCTCGGGGGCAGTACTTC. Translation: CASSPLAGGSRGQYF.

This clone was found once. Other DNA sequences in the same sample also yield this CDR3. The chain has TRBV5-1 and TRBJ2-5; D tentatively reads TRBD1 or TRBD2 (5 bases each). V was shortened by 0 bases and J by 5 bases, with 11 bases between the two germline ends. Germline lookup yields CDR1 SGHRS and CDR2 YFSETQ. The CDR3 contains 14 residues. This chain's CDR3 is CASSLDRGGETQYF. DNA of the CDR3: TGCGCCAGCAGCTTGGATAGGGGCGGGGAGACCCAGTACTTC.

The rearrangement joins TRBV7-2 to TRBJ2-4; D ambiguous. The germline gives CDR1 SGHTA, CDR2 FQGNSA. V dropped 2 bases and J dropped 2 bases, with 7 bases sitting between them. The CDR3 length is 14 residues. DNA for the CDR3: TGTGCCAGCAGCTTATCCCAGACCAAAAACATTCAGTACTTC. Translating gives CASSLSQTKNIQYF.

The chain uses TRBV6-5 and TRBJ2-3, with D perhaps TRBD2 (5 bases). Looked up from germline, CDR1 is MNHEY and CDR2 is SVGAGI. Trimming stripped 6 bases from V and 1 base from J, with 8 bases between. The CDR3 spans 13 residues. The CDR3 loop reads CASRDSGTDTQYF. Here the CDR3 DNA reads TGTGCCAGCAGGGACTCCGGCACAGATACGCAGTATTTT.

The chain carries TRBV18 and TRBJ2-7; maybe TRBD2 (5 bases). This CDR3 contains 16 residues. Trimming cost V 3 bases and J 4 bases, with 19 bases left between them. Germline CDR1 and CDR2: KGHSH and LQKENI. The CDR3 DNA is TGTGCCAGCTCACCCCTCGAGCGGATTAGAAGGTACGAGCAGTACTTC. It codes for CASSPLERIRRYEQYF.

This clone has just one count. The chain is built from TRBV2 and TRBJ2-3; 7 bases line up with TRBD2. Germline assignment: CDR1 SNHLY and CDR2 FYNNEI. CDR3 size: 14 residues. V gave up 11 bases and J gave up 3 bases; unmatched junction bases: 11. The CDR3: CASRSGIGTDTQYF. CDR3 in DNA: TGTGCCTCCCGAAGCGGGATTGGTACAGATACGCAGTATTTT.

V gene TRBV20-1 combines with J gene TRBJ2-3; D remains ambiguous. CDR3 length: 11 amino acids. Per germline, CDR1 DFQATT and CDR2 SNEGSKA (reference sequence). Trimming removed 3 bases at V and 6 bases at J, with 7 bases between. CDR3 in amino acids: CSASKSDTQYF. DNA for the CDR3: TGCAGTGCTAGTAAGTCGGATACGCAGTATTTT.

This clone was found a few times. This chain uses TRBV6-4 with TRBJ2-1; TRBD1 matches at 8 bases. The CDR3 sequence is 14 residues long. The V and J ends lost 6 bases and 4 bases, in that order; junction bases with no gene match: 5. The germline gives CDR1 MRHNA, CDR2 SNTAGT. CDR3: CASRPGQEYNEQFF. The CDR3 DNA follows: TGTGCCAGCAGACCGGGACAGGAGTACAATGAGCAGTTCTTC.

The V gene is TRBV27, the J gene TRBJ1-2; D unresolved. CDR3 length equals 13 residues. Between the trimmed V and J ends, which lost 4 bases and 1 base, there was a span of 7 bases. In germline, CDR1 is MNHEY, CDR2 SMNVEV (reference sequence). The CDR3 reads CASSSRVNYGYTF. The CDR3 bases are TGTGCCAGCAGTTCCCGGGTTAACTATGGCTACACCTTC.

This rearrangement joins TRBV6-6 to TRBJ2-2; TRBD1 matches 7 bases. CDR3 size: 15 residues. Trimming cost V 6 bases and J 5 bases; bases outside gene matches: 9. Germline CDR1 reads MNHNY; CDR2 reads SVGAGI (reference sequence). CDR3 in DNA: TGTGCCAGCAGCCTGAGACAGGGTAGTACCGGGGAGCTGTTTTTT. It codes for CASSLRQGSTGELFF.

As to this clone: A far larger clone is only one base removed, so a read error is likely. Other DNA sequences of this sample code for an identical CDR3. J is TRBJ2-1 and V is TRBV5-6; no clear D. The CDR3 extends over 11 amino acids. CDR1 is SGHDT and CDR2 is YYEEEE in the germline V gene. Trimming shortened V by 0 bases and J by 14 bases, and 9 bases separated the two germline ends. The CDR3 here is CASSLGPGKFF. CDR3 nucleotides: TGTGCCAGCAGCTTGGGCCCAGGTAAGTTCTTC.

Regarding this clone: Mismatch with germline at one junction end may stem from a read error. V is TRBV5-1 and J is TRBJ2-1; the match to TRBD2 covers 10 bases. CDR3 length: 19 residues. Germline CDR1 is SGHRS and CDR2 is YFSETQ. CDR3 DNA sequence: TGCGCCATCAGCCATGCTTCACCTAGCGGGAGACGGCGGTACAATGAGCAGTTCTTC. This gives the protein CAISHASPSGRRRYNEQFF.

The V and J genes are TRBV27 and TRBJ1-1; D is undetermined. V shed 1 base and J shed 6 bases, with 24 bases lying between them. The CDR3 length is 18 residues. From germline, CDR1 is MNHEY and CDR2 SMNVEV (reference sequence). CDR3: CASSLLGVLGGIEAEAFF. The CDR3 nucleotides read TGTGCCAGCAGTTTATTGGGAGTCCTGGGTGGTATCGAAGCTGAAGCTTTCTTT.

The chain combines TRBV7-3 with TRBJ2-1, with D maybe TRBD2 (6 bases). V lost 3 bases and J 7 bases, leaving 10 bases between the germline ends. Germline CDR1 and CDR2: SGHTA and FQGTGA. CDR3 size: 13 residues. This CDR3 reads CASSFRRDNEQFF. In DNA, the CDR3 is TGTGCCAGCAGCTTCCGGCGGGATAATGAGCAGTTCTTC.

The chain combines TRBV6-5 with TRBJ1-5; TRBD1 might be the D (6 bases). The CDR3 is 14 amino acids. V shed 6 bases and J shed 2 bases, with 11 bases lying between them. CDR1 MNHEY and CDR2 SVGAGI come from the germline V gene. The CDR3 DNA reads TGTGCCAGCAGGGCGGCAGGGGGCAATCAGCCCCAGCATTTT. This encodes CASRAAGGNQPQHF.

This clone was found once. This sequence joins TRBV11-2 and TRBJ1-1; D remains unclear. This CDR3 is built from 15 residues. V was pared by 5 bases and J by 1 base, with 14 bases between. Germline V CDR1 and CDR2: SGHAT, FQNNGV. CDR3 in DNA: TGTGCCAGCAGCCCCCGAAGGGCCCAGAACACTGAAGCTTTCTTT. This encodes CASSPRRAQNTEAFF.

The chain employs TRBV28 and TRBJ1-4, with D perhaps TRBD1 (6 bases). The CDR3 runs 14 residues. V was pared by 8 bases and J by 3 bases, with 13 bases between. Germline loops: CDR1 MDHEN, CDR2 SYDVKM. CDR3 loop: CASDGGAANEKLFF. DNA of the CDR3: TGTGCCAGCGACGGGGGGGCAGCTAATGAAAAACTGTTTTTT.

The chain uses TRBV7-8 and TRBJ2-1; 10 nucleotides agree with TRBD2. The V gene's germline CDR1 is SGHVS and CDR2 FQNEAQ. V was clipped by 1 base and J by 12 bases; unmatched bases: 9. The CDR3 extends over 15 amino acids. The CDR3 DNA follows: TGTGCCAGCAGCTTAGTAGCGGGAGGTATATATGGGCAGTTCTTC. This gives the protein CASSLVAGGIYGQFF.

The chain recombines TRBV5-4 with TRBJ2-2; TRBD1 matches at 9 bases. Germline values: CDR1 SGHNT, CDR2 YYREEE (reference sequence). J lost 4 bases, V lost 3 bases, and 7 bases had no gene match. The CDR3 spans 16 residues. The CDR3 DNA is TGTGCCAGCAGCTCACGACAGGGGGGCCTCACCGGGGAGCTGTTTTTT. Translated, it gives CASSSRQGGLTGELFF. The full variable domain, its missing parts supplied by reference TRBV5-4 and TRBJ2-2, is ETGVTQSPTHLIKTRGQQVTLRCSSQSGHNTVSWYQQALGQGPQFIFQYYREEENGRGNFPPRFSGLQFPNYSSELNVNALELDDSALYLCASSSRQGGLTGELFFGEGSRLTVL.

The chain joins TRBV10-2 to TRBJ1-2; TRBD1 might be the D (6 bases). Trimming left V 3 bases short and J 0 bases short, with 17 bases between. In germline, CDR1 is WSHSY, CDR2 SAAADI. This CDR3 spans 17 amino acids. The CDR3 region has the DNA TGCGCCAGCAGTGACAGGGGTGCAGAGGCTACTAACTATGGCTACACCTTC. Protein sequence: CASSDRGAEATNYGYTF.

This chain uses TRBV30 with TRBJ2-2; 9 nucleotides match TRBD1. The CDR3 contains 15 residues. The V gene's germline CDR1 is GTSNPN and CDR2 SVGIG (reference sequence). J gave up 3 bases and V 5 bases, and 7 bases lay outside the gene matches. For the CDR3, the DNA is TGTGCCTGGGATATAGGGACAGGGCACACCGGGGAGCTGTTTTTT. This translates into CAWDIGTGHTGELFF.

This chain links TRBV10-1 with TRBJ1-4, with TRBD1 matching 7 bases. With V trimmed by 0 bases and J by 14 bases, 6 bases remained unmatched. This CDR3 contains 13 residues. Germline CDR1 is WNHNN and CDR2 is SYGVQD (reference sequence). The CDR3 DNA follows: TGCGCCAGCAGTGAGTCACGTAGGGGGCGGCTGTTTTTT. Its protein product is CASSESRRGRLFF.